A few counts support the clone carrying this T cell receptor (beta chain). It was cDNA, reverse transcribed from extracted RNA, that served as the sequencing template. TCRdb's copy holds only in-frame clones and misses some; the assay was immunoSEQ multiplex PCR. In the table there are roughly 170,000 clones, around 60% of which are singletons. These data are taken from a study of CD8+ T cells in alopecia areata. Study-level information: A regimen of oral tofacitinib, 5 to 10 mg twice daily, was given to treated patients. Dosing spanned 6 to 18 months on tofacitinib, then 6 months off drug.

Isolation of CD4+ and CD8+ T cells from PBMCs was achieved by sorting. Trimming left V 6 bases short and J 2 bases short, with 17 bases between. CDR3 length: 15 amino acids. CDR1 and CDR2 (germline): SGHRS, YFSETQ. This chain uses TRBV5-1 with TRBJ2-5; a possible D gene is TRBD2 (6 bases). The sample was CD4+ T cells sorted from blood, taken at week 0. The TCR comes from a human donor with alopecia areata. The CDR3, as DNA: TGCGCCAGCACCTGGAGCGCGGGGACTCAAGAGACCCAGTACTTC. It codes for CASTWSAGTQETQYF.